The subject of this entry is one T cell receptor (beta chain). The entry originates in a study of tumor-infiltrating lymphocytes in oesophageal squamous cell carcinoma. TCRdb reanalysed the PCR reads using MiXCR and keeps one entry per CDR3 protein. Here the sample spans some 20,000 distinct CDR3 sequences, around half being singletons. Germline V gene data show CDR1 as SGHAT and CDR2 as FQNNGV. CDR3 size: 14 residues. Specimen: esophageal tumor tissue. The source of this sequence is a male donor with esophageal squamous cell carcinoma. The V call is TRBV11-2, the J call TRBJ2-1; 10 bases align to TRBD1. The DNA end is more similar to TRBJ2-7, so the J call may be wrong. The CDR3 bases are TGTGCCAGCAACCGGGGACAGGGGCCCTACGAGCAGTACTTC. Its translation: CASNRGQGPYEQYF.